A single sample is the source of the 5 T cell receptor beta chains below, sequenced in a study of fetal regulatory T cell absence and autoimmunity. TCRdb's copy holds only in-frame clones and misses some; the assay was immunoSEQ multiplex PCR. The sample carries about 50,000 clones, about 86% recorded once. Material for sequencing was cord blood. The receptors originated from a newborn boy with IPEX syndrome.

This clone appeared a few times. This chain joins TRBV2 and TRBJ2-3; D ambiguous. The germline gives CDR1 SNHLY, CDR2 FYNNEI. The V gene lost 5 bases and the J gene lost 5 bases, with 2 bases spanning the gap. CDR3 size: 10 residues. This chain's CDR3 is CASSLDTQYF. DNA for the CDR3: TGTGCCAGCAGTCTAGATACGCAGTATTTT.

V usage is TRBV5-5 and J usage is TRBJ1-3; no definite D call. The CDR3 spans 15 residues. V was pared by 4 bases and J by 0 bases, with 11 bases between. CDR1 is SGHKS, CDR2 YYEKEE, per germline (reference sequence). This CDR3 is CASSDPVNSGNTIYF. CDR3 nucleotides: TGTGCCAGCAGCGATCCAGTGAACTCTGGAAACACCATATATTTT.

The genes are TRBV6-4 and TRBJ2-1, with 10 bases lining up with TRBD2. Germline V lookup: CDR1 MRHNA, CDR2 SNTAGT. This CDR3 region has 15 residues. The V gene end was trimmed by 6 bases and the J gene end by 7 bases; junction bases not matched to a gene: 9. CDR3 DNA sequence: TGTGCCAGCAGCGTTCTAGCGGGAGCTCTGAATGAGCAGTTCTTC. Its protein is CASSVLAGALNEQFF.

About this clone itself: Other DNA sequences within the sample encode an identical CDR3. This chain uses TRBV19 with TRBJ2-7; TRBD1 aligns across 10 bases. In germline, CDR1 is LNHDA, CDR2 SQIVND (reference sequence). After removal of 1 base from V and 3 bases from J, the junction contained 0 bases not matched to a gene. CDR3 length: 14 residues. The CDR3: CASSIGTGGYEQYF. The DNA of the CDR3 is TGTGCCAGTAGTATAGGGACAGGGGGCTACGAGCAGTACTTC.

The chain has TRBV7-6 and TRBJ2-1; D not resolved. The CDR3 totals 13 residues. The ends were cut back, 0 bases at V and 5 bases at J, with 5 bases in the middle. CDR1 is SGHVS, CDR2 FNYEAQ, per germline. CDR3 sequence: CASSLARHNEQFF. The DNA for the CDR3 is TGTGCCAGCAGCTTAGCGCGACACAATGAGCAGTTCTTC.